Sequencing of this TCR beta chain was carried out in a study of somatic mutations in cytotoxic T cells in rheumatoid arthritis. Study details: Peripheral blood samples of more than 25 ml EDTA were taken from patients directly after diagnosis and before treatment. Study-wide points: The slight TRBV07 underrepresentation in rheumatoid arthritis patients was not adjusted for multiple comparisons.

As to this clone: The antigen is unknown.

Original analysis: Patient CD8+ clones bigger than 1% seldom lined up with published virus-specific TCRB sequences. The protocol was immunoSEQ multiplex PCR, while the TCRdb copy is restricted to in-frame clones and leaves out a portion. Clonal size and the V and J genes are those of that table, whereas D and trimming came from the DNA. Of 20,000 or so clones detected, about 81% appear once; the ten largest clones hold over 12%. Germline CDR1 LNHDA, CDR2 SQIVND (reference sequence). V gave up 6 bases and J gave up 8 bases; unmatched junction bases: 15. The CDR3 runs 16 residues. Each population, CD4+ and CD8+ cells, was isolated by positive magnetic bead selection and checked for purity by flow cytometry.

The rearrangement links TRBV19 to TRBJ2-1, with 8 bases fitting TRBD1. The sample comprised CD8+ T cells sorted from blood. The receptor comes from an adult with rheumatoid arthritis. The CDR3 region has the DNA TGTGCCAGTAGACTCGGGACAGGCCCTCTAGGGGATGAGCAGTTCTTC. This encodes CASRLGTGPLGDEQFF.